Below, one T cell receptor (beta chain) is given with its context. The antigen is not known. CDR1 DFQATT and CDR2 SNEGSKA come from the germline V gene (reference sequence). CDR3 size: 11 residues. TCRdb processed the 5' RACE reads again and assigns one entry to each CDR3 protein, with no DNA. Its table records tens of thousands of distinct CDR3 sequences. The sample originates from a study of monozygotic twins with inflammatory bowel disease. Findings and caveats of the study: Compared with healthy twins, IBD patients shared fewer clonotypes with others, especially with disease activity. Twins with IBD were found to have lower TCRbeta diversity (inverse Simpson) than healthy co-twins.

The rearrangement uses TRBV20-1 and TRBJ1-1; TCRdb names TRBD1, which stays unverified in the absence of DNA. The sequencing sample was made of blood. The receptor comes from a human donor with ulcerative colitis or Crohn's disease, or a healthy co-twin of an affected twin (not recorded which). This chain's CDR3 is CSAGLGAEAFF.